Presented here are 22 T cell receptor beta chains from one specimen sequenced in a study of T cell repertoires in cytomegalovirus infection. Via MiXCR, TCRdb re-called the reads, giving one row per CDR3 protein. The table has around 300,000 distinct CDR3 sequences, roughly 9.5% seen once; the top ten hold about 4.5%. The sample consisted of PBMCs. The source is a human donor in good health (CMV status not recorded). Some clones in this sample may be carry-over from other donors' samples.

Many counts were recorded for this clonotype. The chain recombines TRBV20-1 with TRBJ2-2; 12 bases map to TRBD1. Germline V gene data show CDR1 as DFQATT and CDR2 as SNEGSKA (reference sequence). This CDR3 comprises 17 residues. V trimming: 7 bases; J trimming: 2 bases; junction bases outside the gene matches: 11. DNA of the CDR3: TGCAGTGTTCCTTCAGGGACAGGGGGCGGAAACACCGGGGAGCTGTTTTTT. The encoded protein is CSVPSGTGGGNTGELFF.

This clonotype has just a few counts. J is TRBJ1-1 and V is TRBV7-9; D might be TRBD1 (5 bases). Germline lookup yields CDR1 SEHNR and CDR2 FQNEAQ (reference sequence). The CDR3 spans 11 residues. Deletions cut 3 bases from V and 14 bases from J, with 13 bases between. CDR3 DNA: TGTGCCAGCAGCTTCCGGGACCGGGAGTTCTTT. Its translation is CASSFRDREFF. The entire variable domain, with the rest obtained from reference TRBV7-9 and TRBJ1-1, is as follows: DTGVSQNPRHKITKRGQNVTFRCDPISEHNRLYWYRQTLGQGPEFLTYFQNEAQLEKSRLLSDRFSAERPKGSFSTLEIQRTEQGDSAMYLCASSFRDREFFGQGTRLTVV.

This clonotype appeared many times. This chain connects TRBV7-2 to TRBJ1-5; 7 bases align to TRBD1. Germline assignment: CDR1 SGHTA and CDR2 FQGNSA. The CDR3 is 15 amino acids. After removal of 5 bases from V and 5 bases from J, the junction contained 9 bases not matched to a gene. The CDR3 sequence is CASSETGDSYQPQHF. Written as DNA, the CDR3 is TGTGCCAGCAGCGAAACCGGGGACAGCTATCAGCCCCAGCATTTT.

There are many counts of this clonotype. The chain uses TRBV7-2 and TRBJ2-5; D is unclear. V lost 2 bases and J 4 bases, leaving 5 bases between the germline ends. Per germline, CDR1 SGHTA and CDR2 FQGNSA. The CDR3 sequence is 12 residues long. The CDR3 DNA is TGTGCCAGCAGCTTAAGTAGAGAGACCCAGTACTTC. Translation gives CASSLSRETQYF.

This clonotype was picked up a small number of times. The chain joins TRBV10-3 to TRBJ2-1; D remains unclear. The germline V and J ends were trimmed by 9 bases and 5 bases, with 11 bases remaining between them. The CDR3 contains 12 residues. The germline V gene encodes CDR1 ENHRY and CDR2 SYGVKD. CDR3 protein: CAISPGHNEQFF. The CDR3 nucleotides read TGTGCCATTAGCCCCGGGCACAATGAGCAGTTCTTC.

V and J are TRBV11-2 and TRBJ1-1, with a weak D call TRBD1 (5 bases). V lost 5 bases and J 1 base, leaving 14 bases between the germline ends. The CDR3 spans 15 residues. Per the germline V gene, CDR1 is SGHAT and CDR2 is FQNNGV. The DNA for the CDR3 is TGTGCCAGCAGCATTTTCCAGGGCCCGAACACTGAAGCTTTCTTT. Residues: CASSIFQGPNTEAFF.

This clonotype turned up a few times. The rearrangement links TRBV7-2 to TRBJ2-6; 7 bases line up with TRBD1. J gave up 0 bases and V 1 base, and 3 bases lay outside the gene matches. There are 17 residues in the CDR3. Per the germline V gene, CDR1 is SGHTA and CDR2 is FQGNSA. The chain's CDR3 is CASSLVGQISGANVLTF. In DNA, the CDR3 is TGTGCCAGCAGCTTAGTGGGACAGATCTCTGGGGCCAACGTCCTGACTTTC.

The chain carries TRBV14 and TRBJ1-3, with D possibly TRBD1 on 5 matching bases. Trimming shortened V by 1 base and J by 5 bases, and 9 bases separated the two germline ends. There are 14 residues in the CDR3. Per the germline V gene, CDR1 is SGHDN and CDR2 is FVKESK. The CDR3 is CASSQAGRRNTIYF. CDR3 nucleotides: TGTGCCAGCAGCCAAGCGGGACGAAGAAACACCATATATTTT.

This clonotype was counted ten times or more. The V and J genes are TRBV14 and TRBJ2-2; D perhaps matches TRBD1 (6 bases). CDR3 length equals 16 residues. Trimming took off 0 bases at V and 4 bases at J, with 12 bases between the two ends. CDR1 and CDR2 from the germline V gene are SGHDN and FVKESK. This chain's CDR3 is CASSQDWTESTGELFF. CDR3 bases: TGTGCCAGCAGCCAAGATTGGACAGAGTCCACCGGGGAGCTGTTTTTT. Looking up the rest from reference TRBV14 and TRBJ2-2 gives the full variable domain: EAGVTQFPSHSVIEKGQTVTLRCDPISGHDNLYWYRRVMGKEIKFLLHFVKESKQDESGMPNNRFLAERTGGTYSTLKVQPAELEDSGVYFCASSQDWTESTGELFFGEGSRLTVL.

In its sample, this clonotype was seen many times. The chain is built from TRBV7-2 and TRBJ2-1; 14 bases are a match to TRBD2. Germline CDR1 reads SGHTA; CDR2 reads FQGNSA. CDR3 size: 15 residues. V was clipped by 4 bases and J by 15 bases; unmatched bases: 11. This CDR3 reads CASSSTSGGVHSTFF. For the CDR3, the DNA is TGTGCCAGCAGCTCGACTAGCGGGGGGGTACACAGTACGTTCTTC.

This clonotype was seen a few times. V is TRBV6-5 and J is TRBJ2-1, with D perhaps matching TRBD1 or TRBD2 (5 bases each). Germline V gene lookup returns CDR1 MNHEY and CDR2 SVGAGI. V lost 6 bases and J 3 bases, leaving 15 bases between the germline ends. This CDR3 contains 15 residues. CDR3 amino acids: CASSPLPGGYNEQFF. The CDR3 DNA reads TGTGCCAGCAGCCCCCTTCCTGGGGGCTACAATGAGCAGTTCTTC.

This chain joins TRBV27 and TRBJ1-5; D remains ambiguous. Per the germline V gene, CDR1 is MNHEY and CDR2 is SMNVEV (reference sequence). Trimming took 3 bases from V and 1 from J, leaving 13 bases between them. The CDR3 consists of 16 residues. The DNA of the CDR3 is TGTGCCAGCAGTTTGTCCGGCGGCCACAGCAATCAGCCCCAGCATTTT. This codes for CASSLSGGHSNQPQHF.

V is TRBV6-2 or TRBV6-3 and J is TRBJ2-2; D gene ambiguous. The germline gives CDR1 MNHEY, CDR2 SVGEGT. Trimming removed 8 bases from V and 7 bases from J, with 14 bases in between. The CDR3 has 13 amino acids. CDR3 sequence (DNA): TGTGCCAGCCGCCTGGGGTCGATCGGGGAGCTGTTTTTT. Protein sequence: CASRLGSIGELFF.

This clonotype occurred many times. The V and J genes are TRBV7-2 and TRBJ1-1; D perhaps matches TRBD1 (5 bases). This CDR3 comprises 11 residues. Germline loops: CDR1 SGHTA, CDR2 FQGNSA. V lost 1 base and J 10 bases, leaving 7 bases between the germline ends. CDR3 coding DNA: TGTGCCAGCAGCTTAGGGGGGGGAGCTTTCTTT. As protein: CASSLGGGAFF.

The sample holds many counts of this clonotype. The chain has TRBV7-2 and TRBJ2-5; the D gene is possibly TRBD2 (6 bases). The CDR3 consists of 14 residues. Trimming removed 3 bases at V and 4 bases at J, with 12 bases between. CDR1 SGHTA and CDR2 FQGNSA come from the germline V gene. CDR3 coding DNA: TGTGCCAGCAGCTTTGGCGGGATTGGAGAGACCCAGTACTTC. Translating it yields CASSFGGIGETQYF.

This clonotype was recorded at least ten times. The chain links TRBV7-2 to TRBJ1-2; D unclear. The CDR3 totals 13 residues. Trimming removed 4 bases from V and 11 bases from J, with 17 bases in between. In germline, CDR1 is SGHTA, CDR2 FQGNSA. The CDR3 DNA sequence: TGTGCCAGCAGCTCCCCTGGCCGTTTAATGTACACCTTC. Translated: CASSSPGRLMYTF.

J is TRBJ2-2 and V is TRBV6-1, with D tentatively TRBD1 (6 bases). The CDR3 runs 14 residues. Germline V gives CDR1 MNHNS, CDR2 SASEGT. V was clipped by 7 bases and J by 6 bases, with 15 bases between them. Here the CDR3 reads CASTEQGVAGELFF. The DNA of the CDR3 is TGTGCCAGCACCGAACAGGGAGTAGCCGGGGAGCTGTTTTTT.

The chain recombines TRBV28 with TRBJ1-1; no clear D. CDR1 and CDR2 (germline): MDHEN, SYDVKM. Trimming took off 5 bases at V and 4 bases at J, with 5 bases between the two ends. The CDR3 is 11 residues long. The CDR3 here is CASSRSTEAFF. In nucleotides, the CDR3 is TGTGCCAGCAGTCGCTCCACTGAAGCTTTCTTT.

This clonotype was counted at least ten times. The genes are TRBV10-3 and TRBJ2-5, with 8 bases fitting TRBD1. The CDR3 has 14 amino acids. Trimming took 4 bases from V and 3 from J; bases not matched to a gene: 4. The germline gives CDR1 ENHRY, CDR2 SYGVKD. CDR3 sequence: CAISAQGQEETQYF. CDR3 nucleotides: TGTGCCATCAGTGCGCAGGGACAGGAAGAGACCCAGTACTTC.

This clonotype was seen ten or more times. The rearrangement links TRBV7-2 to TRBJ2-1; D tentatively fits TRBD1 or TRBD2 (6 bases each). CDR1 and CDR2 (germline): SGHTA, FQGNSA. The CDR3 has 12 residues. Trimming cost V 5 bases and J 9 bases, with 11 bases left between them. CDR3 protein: CASSRKGGEQFF. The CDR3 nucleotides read TGTGCCAGCAGCCGGAAGGGGGGTGAGCAGTTCTTC.

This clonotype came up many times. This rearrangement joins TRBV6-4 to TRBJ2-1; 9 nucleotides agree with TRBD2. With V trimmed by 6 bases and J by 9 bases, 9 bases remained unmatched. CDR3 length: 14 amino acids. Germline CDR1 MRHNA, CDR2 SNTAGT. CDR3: CASRLSGGSGEQFF. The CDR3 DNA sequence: TGTGCCAGCAGACTTAGCGGGGGAAGCGGTGAGCAGTTCTTC.

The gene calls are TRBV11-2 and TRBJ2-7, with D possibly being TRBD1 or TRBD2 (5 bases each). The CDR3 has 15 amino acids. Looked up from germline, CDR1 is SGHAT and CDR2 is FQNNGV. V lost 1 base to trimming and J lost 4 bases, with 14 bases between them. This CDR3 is CASSLGGWGSYEQYF. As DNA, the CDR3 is TGTGCCAGCAGCTTAGGGGGGTGGGGCTCTTACGAGCAGTACTTC.